These 10 T cell receptor beta chains came from one sample sequenced in a study of PD-1 blockade in classical Hodgkin lymphoma. Method: immunoSEQ multiplex PCR; TCRdb's copy keeps in-frame clones and lacks some. This repertoire shows around 50,000 clones, around 74% found once; its top ten account for about 12%. Time point described: cycle 4 day 1 (C4D1), after more than five weeks of nivolumab. Each and every patient relapsed after autologous stem cell transplantation, and patients got differing brentuximab vedotin exposure. Material: peripheral blood mononuclear cells (PBMCs), obtained before the fourth cycle of nivolumab. These receptors all stem from a human donor with classical Hodgkin lymphoma.

V is TRBV5-1 and J is TRBJ2-7; D gene uncertain. Germline values: CDR1 SGHRS, CDR2 YFSETQ. V lost 2 bases to trimming and J lost 0 bases, with 12 bases between them. This CDR3 contains 15 residues. The CDR3 here is CASSLGQASSYEQYF. CDR3 in DNA: TGCGCCAGCAGCTTAGGCCAGGCCAGCTCCTACGAGCAGTACTTC.

As regards this clone: This could be a read error, since a much larger clone is one nucleotide away. The chain recombines TRBV7-6 with TRBJ1-2; unclear D gene. This CDR3 spans 15 amino acids. The germline V gene encodes CDR1 SGHVS and CDR2 FNYEAQ. For the CDR3, the DNA is TGTACCAGCAGCCCATCCCAAGGCTCGAACTATGGCTACACCTTC. Translated, it gives CTSSPSQGSNYGYTF.

CDR3 coding DNA: TGCGCCAGCAGCTTGATAGGCCCCGGCGAGCAGTACTTC. It yields the protein CASSLIGPGEQYF. V usage is TRBV5-1 and J usage is TRBJ2-7; D unresolved. The ends were cut back, 1 base at V and 6 bases at J, with 11 bases in the middle. The CDR3 consists of 13 residues. Germline V gene lookup returns CDR1 SGHRS and CDR2 YFSETQ.

The chain links TRBV11-2 to TRBJ2-1; 8 bases are a match to TRBD1. Germline trimming cut 3 bases from V and 6 bases from J; bases unmatched to any gene: 1. The CDR3 runs 13 residues. Germline V gene lookup returns CDR1 SGHAT and CDR2 FQNNGV. The CDR3 reads CASSFTGGNEQFF. DNA of the CDR3: TGTGCCAGCAGCTTCACAGGGGGCAATGAGCAGTTCTTC.

The chain recombines TRBV5-1 with TRBJ2-7; 7 bases agree with TRBD2. With 0 bases clipped from V and 5 bases from J, the junction kept 8 bases outside the gene matches. The CDR3 covers 15 residues. The germline CDR1 and CDR2 sequences are SGHRS and YFSETQ. The CDR3 here is CASSLEGLSGDEQYF. The CDR3 DNA reads as TGCGCCAGCAGCTTGGAGGGACTGAGCGGGGACGAGCAGTACTTC.

V and J are TRBV11-3 and TRBJ2-5; D call uncertain. Germline CDR1 reads SGHNT; CDR2 reads YENEEA. The CDR3 covers 13 residues. V lost 5 bases to trimming and J lost 4 bases, with 11 bases between them. For the CDR3, the DNA is TGTGCCAGCAGCCCCCCCGGTCGAGAGACCCAGTACTTC. Protein product: CASSPPGRETQYF.

The chain joins TRBV28 to TRBJ2-5, with D perhaps TRBD2 (6 bases). Germline V gene lookup returns CDR1 MDHEN and CDR2 SYDVKM. The CDR3 extends over 15 amino acids. Trimming took off 2 bases at V and 5 bases at J, with 15 bases between the two ends. The CDR3 DNA reads as TGTGCCAGCAGTTTAGTTCAACCGGGAGAGGAGACCCAGTACTTC. Amino acids: CASSLVQPGEETQYF.

The chain joins TRBV10-3 to TRBJ2-3; D is possibly TRBD1 (6 bases). Per germline, CDR1 ENHRY and CDR2 SYGVKD. The CDR3 totals 13 residues. Trimming left V 4 bases short and J 9 bases short, with 14 bases between. The CDR3 spells CAISGGGGITQYF. The DNA of the CDR3 is TGTGCCATCAGTGGAGGGGGTGGGATAACGCAGTATTTT.

This sequence joins TRBV6-5 and TRBJ2-3, with D perhaps being TRBD1 or TRBD2 (5 bases each). The germline CDR1 and CDR2 sequences are MNHEY and SVGAGI. The CDR3 contains 14 residues. Trimming took off 4 bases at V and 1 base at J, with 9 bases between the two ends. As DNA, the CDR3 is TGTGCCAGCAGTTCCCGAGGGGGCACAGATACGCAGTATTTT. As protein: CASSSRGGTDTQYF.

The chain is built from TRBV10-3 and TRBJ2-2, with TRBD2 identical over 8 bases. V gave up 0 bases and J gave up 3 bases; unmatched junction bases: 3. The germline V gene encodes CDR1 ENHRY and CDR2 SYGVKD. This CDR3 comprises 16 residues. The DNA of the CDR3 is TGTGCCATCAGTGAGTCGAGCGGGAGCTACACCGGGGAGCTGTTTTTT. It codes for CAISESSGSYTGELFF.